The next 17 T cell receptor beta chains were all read from a single sample in a study of blood T cells in healthy people across ages. The second PCR ran roughly 6 to 11 cycles with a sample-barcoded 5' primer and J-beta primers. TCRdb passed the 5' RACE reads through MiXCR, listing each CDR3 protein once. The data show roughly 800,000 distinct CDR3 sequences, with around a quarter seen just once and 9.4% held by the top ten. The same sample was also studied in work on T cells of mothers and their children.

Sequencing used blood. Receptors originate from a boy aged 5 to 17 in good health.

The chain carries TRBV27 and TRBJ2-5; tentatively, D is TRBD1 (6 bases). The germline gives CDR1 MNHEY, CDR2 SMNVEV (reference sequence). Trimming removed 2 bases at V and 11 bases at J, with 18 bases between. The CDR3 loop spans 14 amino acids. The CDR3 DNA is TGTGCCAGCAGTTTAAGGGGACAAACCTACGAACAGTACTTC. Translation: CASSLRGQTYEQYF.

The sample holds a few counts of this clonotype. The J gene is TRBJ2-1, the V gene TRBV2, with D unclear. This CDR3 region has 15 residues. CDR1 and CDR2 from the germline V gene are SNHLY and FYNNEI. Between the trimmed V and J ends, which lost 3 bases and 0 bases, there was a span of 9 bases. The CDR3 nucleotides read TGTGCCAGCAGTGAGAGACCTCACTCCTACAATGAGCAGTTCTTC. Translated, it gives CASSERPHSYNEQFF.

The table lists this clonotype with a few counts. The chain links TRBV7-8 to TRBJ1-5; D not certain. The CDR3 is 17 residues long. Deletions cut 0 bases from V and 0 bases from J, with 12 bases between. CDR1 and CDR2 (germline): SGHVS, FQNEAQ. CDR3 DNA sequence: TGTGCCAGCAGCTTAGCAGGCTTAGGCTATAGCAATCAGCCCCAGCATTTT. Translation gives CASSLAGLGYSNQPQHF. Using reference TRBV7-8 and TRBJ1-5 for the parts outside the CDR3, the full variable domain is GAGVSQSPRYKVAKRGQDVALRCDPISGHVSLFWYQQALGQGPEFLTYFQNEAQLDKSGLPSDRFFAERPEGSVSTLKIQRTQQEDSAVYLCASSLAGLGYSNQPQHFGDGTRLSIL.

The V gene is TRBV29-1, the J gene TRBJ1-2; no clear D. The CDR3 has 10 residues. V lost 6 bases to trimming and J lost 7 bases, with 9 bases between them. Per the germline V gene, CDR1 is SQVTM and CDR2 is ANQGSEA. The CDR3 is CSVEMGGYTF. As DNA, the CDR3 is TGCAGCGTAGAGATGGGTGGCTACACCTTC.

The rearrangement uses TRBV28 and TRBJ2-1; D is unclear. Trimming stripped 2 bases from V and 4 bases from J, with 9 bases between. The germline CDR1 and CDR2 sequences are MDHEN and SYDVKM. CDR3 size: 14 residues. The CDR3 spells CASSLVNPYNEQFF. CDR3 DNA sequence: TGTGCCAGCAGTTTAGTTAATCCTTACAATGAGCAGTTCTTC.

The genes are TRBV20-1 and TRBJ2-5; 8 nucleotides match TRBD2. CDR1 is DFQATT and CDR2 is SNEGSKA in the germline V gene (reference sequence). Losses at the gene ends were 6 bases for V and 5 bases for J; bases not matched to a gene: 8. This CDR3 has 13 amino acids. The DNA of the CDR3 is TGCAGTGCCAAAACGGGGGGGCTGGAGACCCAGTACTTC. It specifies CSAKTGGLETQYF.

This clonotype was seen a few times. This chain links TRBV11-3 with TRBJ2-1, with 12 bases that match TRBD1. Germline-derived CDR1 and CDR2 are SGHNT and YENEEA. The CDR3 contains 19 residues. Trimming cost V 4 bases and J 2 bases; bases outside gene matches: 12. The CDR3 protein is CASSSPGDRGPETYNEQFF. The CDR3, as DNA: TGTGCCAGCAGCTCTCCAGGGGACAGGGGGCCTGAGACCTACAATGAGCAGTTCTTC.

This clonotype was seen a handful of times. The rearrangement links TRBV5-1 to TRBJ2-1; no firm D call. Trimming left V 0 bases short and J 8 bases short, with 18 bases between. This CDR3 contains 16 residues. Germline CDR1 and CDR2: SGHRS and YFSETQ. The DNA of the CDR3 is TGCGCCAGCAGCTTGGAGGCAGCTTTCAAACCCTATGAGCAGTTCTTC. It encodes CASSLEAAFKPYEQFF.

This clonotype has a handful of counts. J is TRBJ2-1 and V is TRBV5-6; D unresolved. The V gene's germline CDR1 is SGHDT and CDR2 YYEEEE. The CDR3 has 15 amino acids. Between the trimmed V and J ends, which lost 1 base and 5 bases, there was a span of 13 bases. DNA of the CDR3: TGTGCCAGCAGCTTGTGGCAGAGTCTTCACAATGAGCAGTTCTTC. This sequence encodes CASSLWQSLHNEQFF.

This clonotype was detected once. The junction departs from germline at one end; a sequencing error may be responsible. The chain links TRBV13 to TRBJ2-7; a possible D gene is TRBD1 (6 bases). Germline V gene data show CDR1 as PRHDT and CDR2 as FYEKMQ (reference sequence). The CDR3 sequence is 13 residues long. CDR3 sequence (DNA): TGTGCCTGCAGCTTCGCAGGGGCCTACGAGCAGTACTTC. Its protein product is CACSFAGAYEQYF.

The rearrangement uses TRBV4-2 and TRBJ2-7; TRBD1 matches at 8 bases. The germline V gene encodes CDR1 LGHNA and CDR2 YNFKEQ. This CDR3 is 15 amino acids long. V shed 3 bases and J 1 base; nucleotides not matched to a gene: 5. This CDR3 reads CASSHSTGGSYEQYF. The CDR3 DNA sequence: TGTGCCAGCAGCCACAGCACAGGGGGTTCCTACGAGCAGTACTTC.

This chain's CDR3 is CASSLGPFLNQPQHF. The CDR3 nucleotides read TGTGCCAGCAGCCTTGGACCTTTCCTTAATCAGCCCCAGCATTTT. The chain employs TRBV12-3 or TRBV12-4 and TRBJ1-5; no firm D call. V lost 6 bases and J lost 4, with 16 bases in between. The CDR3 contains 15 residues.

This chain links TRBV9 with TRBJ2-2, with 9 bases matching TRBD1. Germline loops: CDR1 SGDLS, CDR2 YYNGEE. This CDR3 is 16 amino acids long. The V gene end was trimmed by 3 bases and the J gene end by 7 bases; junction bases not matched to a gene: 10. CDR3 protein: CASSEEDRGYLGELFF. The CDR3 nucleotides are TGTGCCAGCAGCGAGGAGGACAGGGGTTACCTCGGGGAGCTGTTTTTT.

The sample holds a few counts of this clonotype. The rearrangement links TRBV11-1 to TRBJ2-1; 8 bases align to TRBD1. V was pared by 5 bases and J by 0 bases, with 15 bases of the junction left unmatched. The CDR3 length is 19 residues. Per the germline V gene, CDR1 is SGHAT and CDR2 is FQDESV (reference sequence). The CDR3 loop reads CASSLRTGWESSSYNEQFF. CDR3 coding DNA: TGTGCCAGCAGCCTACGGACAGGGTGGGAGTCTAGCTCCTACAATGAGCAGTTCTTC.

V is TRBV19 and J is TRBJ1-4; D gene uncertain. The V gene lost 9 bases and the J gene lost 7 bases, with 21 bases spanning the gap. This CDR3 has 15 amino acids. Germline CDR1 is LNHDA and CDR2 is SQIVND (reference sequence). The CDR3: CARRLKHGLGEKLFF. CDR3 DNA: TGTGCCAGGAGACTAAAACACGGCTTGGGTGAAAAACTGTTTTTT.

This clonotype was seen more than once but under ten times. Written as DNA, the CDR3 is TGCAGTGCTAGAGCCCTGTCCGGCGCAGGACAGTTCTTC. Translating gives CSARALSGAGQFF. This chain links TRBV20-1 with TRBJ2-1; D is uncertain. This CDR3 is built from 13 residues. CDR1 and CDR2 from the germline V gene are DFQATT and SNEGSKA (reference sequence). The V end was cut by 1 base, the J end by 13 bases, with 17 bases between.

This clonotype was seen only a few times. This chain uses TRBV18 with TRBJ1-4, with TRBD1 identical over 7 bases. The CDR3 totals 16 residues. V was clipped by 4 bases and J by 0 bases; unmatched bases: 5. Germline V gives CDR1 KGHSH, CDR2 LQKENI. CDR3 coding DNA: TGTGCCAGCTCACTTAGGGGGCCCGCAACTAATGAAAAACTGTTTTTT. Its protein product is CASSLRGPATNEKLFF.